This TCR beta chain was documented in a study of blood T cell repertoires in COVID-19. Two negative PCRs, clearance, or symptom resolution characterized the recovered Cohort 3 donors. The J segment lost 0 bases and the V segment lost 1 base, leaving 4 bases of the junction unmatched. The germline V gene encodes CDR1 KGHDR and CDR2 SFDVKD. The CDR3 spans 17 residues. Sequencing used immunoSEQ multiplex PCR; TCRdb keeps in-frame clones, though not all of them. The data show 140,000 to 150,000 clones, with roughly three quarters seen just once and 5% to 7% held by the top ten. This TCR was recovered from a woman aged 50 to 60 who had recovered from COVID-19. The chain carries TRBV24-1 and TRBJ2-1; 8 bases match TRBD2. The sequencing input was PBMCs or T cells enriched from blood (not recorded which). The CDR3 sequence: CATSDLGGGFSYNEQFF. In nucleotides, the CDR3 is TGTGCCACCAGTGATTTAGGCGGGGGGTTCTCCTACAATGAGCAGTTCTTC.